This TCR beta chain was observed in a study of blood T cell repertoires in COVID-19. In the study overall: COVID-19 samples collected from the United States, Italy and Spain covered acute and convalescent phases. The cDNA or gDNA used as material had been derived from T cells, B-cell-depleted T cells, or PBMCs.

As processed by the authors: Amplification from reference gene primers served as the basis for estimated nucleated cell counts. Sequencing was performed with immunoSEQ multiplex PCR; in TCRdb, only in-frame clones are kept and a portion is missing. That table supplies the V and J calls and clone size; D and trimming were determined from the DNA. The top ten clones hold around a sixth of a sample with about 70,000 clones, under 90% of them seen once. J lost 5 bases, V lost 4 bases, and 7 bases had no gene match. Germline values: CDR1 SGHRS, CDR2 YFSETQ. CDR3 length: 14 residues. Sequencing input: peripheral blood. The clonotype was recovered from a man aged 70-80 years who had recovered from COVID-19. This chain joins TRBV5-1 and TRBJ2-5; TRBD1 matches 8 bases. This CDR3 reads CASSPGQGRETQYF. Written as DNA, the CDR3 is TGCGCCAGCAGCCCCGGACAGGGTAGGGAGACCCAGTACTTC.